The entry below gives a single TCR beta chain sequence along with its context. Its specificity is unknown. This specimen includes other DNA sequences encoding the same CDR3. CD45RO negativity and positive selection for CCR7 defined naive CD8 cells, a population that excluded terminally differentiated effector memory CD45RA+ cells. Germline V gene sequence: CDR1 SNHLY, CDR2 FYNNEI. V lost 6 bases and J lost 4, with 9 bases in between. The CDR3 has 12 amino acids. This sample stems from a study of shared clonotypes between healthy human individuals. Regarding the study as a whole: On the whole, naive subsets had larger estimated richness than memory subsets had. In the sorted subsets, rarefaction showed sequencing was incomplete despite large depth. Genetic and exposure-history diversity was limited by the few donors.

Clones were sequenced by immunoSEQ multiplex PCR, and TCRdb holds only the in-frame ones, with some missing. The data contain 700,000 to 950,000 clones, 96% of them singletons. The receptor was derived from a man aged 30 to 39 in good health. The sample was naive CD8+ T cells sorted from blood. The chain employs TRBV2 and TRBJ1-2; D is perhaps TRBD1 (5 bases). CDR3 sequence: CASRGTVYGYTF. CDR3 DNA: TGTGCCAGCAGGGGGACGGTCTATGGCTACACCTTC.